This TCR beta chain was documented in a study of blood T cell repertoires in COVID-19. The overall study: COVID-19 samples collected from the United States, Italy and Spain covered acute and convalescent phases. The cDNA or gDNA used as material had been derived from T cells, B-cell-depleted T cells, or PBMCs.

V lost 0 bases and J lost 6; bases outside the gene matches: 5. CDR1 and CDR2 from the germline V gene are SGHNT and YYREEE (reference sequence). The CDR3 has 15 residues. Per the original methods: Reference gene primer amplification gave nucleated cell count estimates. Profiled with immunoSEQ multiplex PCR; TCRdb holds only in-frame clones, not every one. That table supplies the V and J calls and clone size; D and trimming were determined from the DNA. The data contain about 140,000 clones, 70% to 85% of them singletons. The sequence was obtained from a human donor in a cohort sampled during active COVID-19. This sequence joins TRBV5-4 and TRBJ2-3; TRBD1 aligns across 9 bases. Input material: peripheral blood. This CDR3 reads CASSLGGQGSDTQYF. CDR3 in DNA: TGTGCCAGCAGCTTGGGGGGACAGGGTTCCGATACGCAGTATTTT.